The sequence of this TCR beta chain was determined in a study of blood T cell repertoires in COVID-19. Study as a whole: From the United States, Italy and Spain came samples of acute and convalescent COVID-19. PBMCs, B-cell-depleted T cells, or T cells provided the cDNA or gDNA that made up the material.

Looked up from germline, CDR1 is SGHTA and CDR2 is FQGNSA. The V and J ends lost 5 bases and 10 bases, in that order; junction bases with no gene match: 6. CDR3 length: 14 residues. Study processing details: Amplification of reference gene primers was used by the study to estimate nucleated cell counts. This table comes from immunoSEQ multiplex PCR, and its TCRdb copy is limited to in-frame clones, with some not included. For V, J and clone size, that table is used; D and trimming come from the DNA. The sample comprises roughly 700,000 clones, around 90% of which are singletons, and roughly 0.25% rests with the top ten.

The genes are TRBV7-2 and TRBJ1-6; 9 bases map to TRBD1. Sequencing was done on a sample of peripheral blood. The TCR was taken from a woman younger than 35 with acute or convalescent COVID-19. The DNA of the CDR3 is TGTGCCAGCAGCCCACAGGGGGCTGGATCACCCCTCCACTTT. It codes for CASSPQGAGSPLHF.